This entry is about one TCR beta chain. The sample belongs to a study of CD8+CD57+ T cells in acquired aplastic anemia. Germline V gene sequence: CDR1 SQVTM, CDR2 ANQGSEA. V shed 3 bases and J shed 5 bases, with 10 bases lying between them. This CDR3 contains 12 residues. Genomic DNA, serving as template, underwent TCR beta VDJ and CDR3 profiling. TCRdb reprocessed the reads with MiXCR, giving one entry per CDR3 protein. This sample has about 110,000 distinct CDR3 sequences; roughly 50% occur once, and the top ten carry under 35%. The clonotype was recovered from a human donor in good health, serving as a control. The specimen sequenced was sorted CD4+, CD8+, or CD8+CD57+ T cells (not recorded which) from PBMCs. This chain joins TRBV29-1 and TRBJ1-2; D gene unclear. DNA of the CDR3: TGCAGCGTTGACGGAGGATCATATGGCTACACCTTC. Its protein is CSVDGGSYGYTF.